The rows below give T cell receptor beta chains drawn from one sample of a study of T-cell memory formation after mild COVID-19. MiXCR, run by TCRdb on the 5' RACE reads, gives a single entry per CDR3 protein. The data contain roughly 550,000 distinct CDR3 sequences, about a fifth of them singletons. Material: PBMCs or a T cell subset sorted from them (not recorded which). The receptors derive from an adult woman who had mild COVID-19 (a few samples of this study predate the infection). Cell type and time point are not known. CDR3s include the opening cysteine and the closing phenylalanine or tryptophan. A D gene is named only where the DNA matches it firmly. Size tells how often a clone was seen (once, few, many) or the class of an expanded clone, and some rows leave it out.

v_call: TRBV7-3; j_call: TRBJ2-7; d_call: -; clone_size: -; cdr3_aa: CASSPTSGVQSDEQYF; cdr3_nt: TGTGCCAGCAGCCCCACTTCGGGGGTACAGTCCGACGAGCAGTACTTC
v_call: TRBV12-3/TRBV12-4; j_call: TRBJ2-5; d_call: TRBD2; clone_size: -; cdr3_aa: CASSPGTSGSGWETQYF; cdr3_nt: TGTGCCAGCAGTCCCGGGACTAGCGGGAGTGGTTGGGAGACCCAGTACTTC
v_call: TRBV18; j_call: TRBJ2-2; d_call: TRBD1; clone_size: few; cdr3_aa: CASSLGTEDVHGELFF; cdr3_nt: TGTGCCAGCTCACTGGGGACAGAGGACGTACACGGGGAGCTGTTTTTT
v_call: TRBV6-1; j_call: TRBJ2-3; d_call: TRBD2; clone_size: -; cdr3_aa: CASSDGWGGTQYF; cdr3_nt: TGTGCCAGCAGTGATGGGTGGGGGGGTACGCAGTATTTT
v_call: TRBV5-1; j_call: TRBJ1-4; d_call: -; clone_size: -; cdr3_aa: CASSLGRGGEKLFF; cdr3_nt: TGCGCCAGCAGCTTGGGCAGGGGTGGCGAAAAACTGTTTTTT
v_call: TRBV24-1; j_call: TRBJ2-7; d_call: TRBD2; clone_size: -; cdr3_aa: CATSVGSGKGYEQYF; cdr3_nt: TGTGCCACCAGTGTTGGGAGCGGGAAGGGCTACGAGCAGTACTTC
v_call: TRBV7-8; j_call: TRBJ2-3; d_call: TRBD1; clone_size: few; cdr3_aa: CASSLGGQGITSTDTQYF; cdr3_nt: TGTGCCAGCAGCTTAGGGGGACAGGGGATAACTAGCACAGATACGCAGTATTTT
v_call: TRBV9; j_call: TRBJ2-7; d_call: -; clone_size: few; cdr3_aa: CASSVEGSASSYEQYF; cdr3_nt: TGTGCCAGCAGCGTAGAGGGGTCAGCTAGCTCCTACGAGCAGTACTTC
v_call: TRBV27; j_call: TRBJ2-2; d_call: -; clone_size: -; cdr3_aa: CASSLGVGELFF; cdr3_nt: TGTGCCAGCAGTTTAGGAGTCGGGGAGCTGTTTTTT
v_call: TRBV29-1; j_call: TRBJ1-1; d_call: TRBD1; clone_size: few; cdr3_aa: CSAQGQGNTEAFF; cdr3_nt: TGCAGCGCCCAGGGACAGGGGAACACTGAAGCTTTCTTT
v_call: TRBV3-1; j_call: TRBJ2-5; d_call: -; clone_size: few; cdr3_aa: CASSHGFGGPEETQYF; cdr3_nt: TGTGCCAGCAGCCACGGGTTCGGGGGGCCAGAAGAGACCCAGTACTTC
v_call: TRBV7-9; j_call: TRBJ1-5; d_call: -; clone_size: -; cdr3_aa: CASSGGAGSLQPQHF; cdr3_nt: TGTGCCAGCAGCGGGGGGGCAGGTAGTCTGCAGCCCCAGCATTTT
v_call: TRBV5-1; j_call: TRBJ2-5; d_call: -; clone_size: -; cdr3_aa: CASSFQGEETQYF; cdr3_nt: TGCGCCAGCAGCTTTCAGGGAGAAGAGACCCAGTACTTC
v_call: TRBV5-1; j_call: TRBJ1-2; d_call: -; clone_size: -; cdr3_aa: CASSFDRNLNYGYTF; cdr3_nt: TGCGCCAGCAGCTTTGACAGGAACCTAAACTATGGCTACACCTTC
v_call: TRBV19; j_call: TRBJ2-5; d_call: -; clone_size: -; cdr3_aa: CASRGLGPVGETQYF; cdr3_nt: TGTGCCAGTCGGGGCTTGGGGCCCGTGGGGGAGACCCAGTACTTC
v_call: TRBV12-3/TRBV12-4; j_call: TRBJ2-3; d_call: TRBD2; clone_size: -; cdr3_aa: CASSSSGGARTDTQYF; cdr3_nt: TGTGCCAGCAGTTCTAGCGGGGGGGCTAGGACAGATACGCAGTATTTT
v_call: TRBV29-1; j_call: TRBJ2-3; d_call: TRBD2; clone_size: -; cdr3_aa: CSVARLAGEGPDTQYF; cdr3_nt: TGCAGCGTCGCCCGACTAGCGGGAGAAGGCCCAGATACGCAGTATTTT